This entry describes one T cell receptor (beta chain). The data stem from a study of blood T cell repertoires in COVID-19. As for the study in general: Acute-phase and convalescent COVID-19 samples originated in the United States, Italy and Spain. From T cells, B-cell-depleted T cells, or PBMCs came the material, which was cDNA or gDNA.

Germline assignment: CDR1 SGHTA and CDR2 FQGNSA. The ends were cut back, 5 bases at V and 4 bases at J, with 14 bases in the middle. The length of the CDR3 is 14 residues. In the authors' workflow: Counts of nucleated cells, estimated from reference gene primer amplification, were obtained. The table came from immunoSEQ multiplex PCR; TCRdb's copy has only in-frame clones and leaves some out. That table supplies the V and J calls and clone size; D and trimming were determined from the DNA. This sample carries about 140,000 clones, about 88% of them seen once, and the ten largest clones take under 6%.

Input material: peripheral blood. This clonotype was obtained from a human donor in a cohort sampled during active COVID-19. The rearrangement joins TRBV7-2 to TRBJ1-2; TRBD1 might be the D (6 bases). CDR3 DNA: TGTGCCAGCAGCCGCCAACAGGGATCCTATGGCTACACCTTC. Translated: CASSRQQGSYGYTF.